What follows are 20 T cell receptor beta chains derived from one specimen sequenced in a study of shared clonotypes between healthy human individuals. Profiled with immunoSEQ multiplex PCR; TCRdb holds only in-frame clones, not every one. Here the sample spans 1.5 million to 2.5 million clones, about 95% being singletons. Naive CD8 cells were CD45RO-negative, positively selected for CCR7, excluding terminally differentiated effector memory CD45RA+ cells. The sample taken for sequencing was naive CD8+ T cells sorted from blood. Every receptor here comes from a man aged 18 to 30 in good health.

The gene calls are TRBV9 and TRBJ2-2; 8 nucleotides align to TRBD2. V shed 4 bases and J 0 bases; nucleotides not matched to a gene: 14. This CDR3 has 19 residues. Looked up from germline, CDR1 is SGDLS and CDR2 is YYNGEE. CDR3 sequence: CASSPRTSTTYTNTGELFF. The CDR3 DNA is TGTGCCAGCAGCCCACGGACTAGCACAACTTATACGAACACCGGGGAGCTGTTTTTT.

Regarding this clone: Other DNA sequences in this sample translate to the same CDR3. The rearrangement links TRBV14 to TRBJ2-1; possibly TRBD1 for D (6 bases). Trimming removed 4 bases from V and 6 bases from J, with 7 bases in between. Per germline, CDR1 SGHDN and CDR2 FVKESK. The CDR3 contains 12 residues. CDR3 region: CASSLGGNEQFF. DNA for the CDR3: TGTGCCAGCAGCCTAGGGGGCAATGAGCAGTTCTTC.

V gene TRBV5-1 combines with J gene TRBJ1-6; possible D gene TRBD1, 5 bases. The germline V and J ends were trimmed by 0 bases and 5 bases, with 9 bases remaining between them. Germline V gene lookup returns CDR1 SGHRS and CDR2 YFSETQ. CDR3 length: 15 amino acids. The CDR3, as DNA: TGCGCCAGCAGCTTGGGGGGGGATAATAATTCACCCCTCCACTTT. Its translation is CASSLGGDNNSPLHF.

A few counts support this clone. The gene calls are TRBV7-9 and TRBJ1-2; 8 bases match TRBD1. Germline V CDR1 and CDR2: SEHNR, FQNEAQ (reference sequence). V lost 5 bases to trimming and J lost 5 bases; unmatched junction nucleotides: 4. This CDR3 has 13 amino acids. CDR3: CASSTGTGYGYTF. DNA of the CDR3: TGTGCCAGCAGCACAGGGACAGGATATGGCTACACCTTC.

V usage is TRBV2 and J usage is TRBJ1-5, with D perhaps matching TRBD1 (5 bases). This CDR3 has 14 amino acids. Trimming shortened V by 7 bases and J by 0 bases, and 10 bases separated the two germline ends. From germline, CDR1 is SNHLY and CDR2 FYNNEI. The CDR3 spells CASTLTDSNQPQHF. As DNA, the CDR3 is TGTGCCAGCACCTTGACAGATAGCAATCAGCCCCAGCATTTT.

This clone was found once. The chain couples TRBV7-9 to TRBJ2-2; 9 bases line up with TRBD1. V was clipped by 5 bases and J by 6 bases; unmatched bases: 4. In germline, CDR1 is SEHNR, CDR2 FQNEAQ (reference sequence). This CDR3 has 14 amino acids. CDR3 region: CASSHDRGAGELFF. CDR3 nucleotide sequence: TGTGCCAGCAGCCACGACAGGGGGGCCGGGGAGCTGTTTTTT.

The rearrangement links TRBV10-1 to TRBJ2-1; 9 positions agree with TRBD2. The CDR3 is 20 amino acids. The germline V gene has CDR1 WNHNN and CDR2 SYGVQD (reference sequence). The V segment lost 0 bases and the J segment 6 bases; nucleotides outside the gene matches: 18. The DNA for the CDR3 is TGCGCCAGCAGTGAGTCGAACGGCGGGAGGGCCCGTGTAGGCTTCAATGAGCAGTTCTTC. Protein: CASSESNGGRARVGFNEQFF.

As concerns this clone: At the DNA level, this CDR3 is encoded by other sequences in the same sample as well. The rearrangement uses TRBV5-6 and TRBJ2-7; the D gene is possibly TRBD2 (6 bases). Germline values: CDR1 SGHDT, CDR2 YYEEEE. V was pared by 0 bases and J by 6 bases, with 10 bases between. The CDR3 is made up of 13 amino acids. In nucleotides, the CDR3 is TGTGCCAGCAGCTTGGGAGGCGGGGCCGAGCAGTACTTC. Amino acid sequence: CASSLGGGAEQYF. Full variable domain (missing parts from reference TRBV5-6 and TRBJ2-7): DAGVTQSPTHLIKTRGQQVTLRCSPKSGHDTVSWYQQALGQGPQFIFQYYEEEERQRGNFPDRFSGHQFPNYSSELNVNALLLGDSALYLCASSLGGGAEQYFGPGTRLTVT.

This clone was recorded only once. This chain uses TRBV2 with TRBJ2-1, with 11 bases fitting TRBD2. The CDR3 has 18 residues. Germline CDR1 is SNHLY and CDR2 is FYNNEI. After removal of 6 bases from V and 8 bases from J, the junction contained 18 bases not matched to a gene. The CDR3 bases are TGTGCCAGCAGCCACTTAACTAGCGGGGGCCCCTTTATCGATGAGCAGTTCTTC. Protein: CASSHLTSGGPFIDEQFF.

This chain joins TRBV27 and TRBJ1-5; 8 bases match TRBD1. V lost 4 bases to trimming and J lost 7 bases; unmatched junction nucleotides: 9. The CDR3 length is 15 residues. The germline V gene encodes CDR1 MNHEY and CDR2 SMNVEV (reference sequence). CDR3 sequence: CASSSGQGLWQPQHF. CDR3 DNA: TGTGCCAGCAGTTCCGGACAGGGACTATGGCAGCCCCAGCATTTT.

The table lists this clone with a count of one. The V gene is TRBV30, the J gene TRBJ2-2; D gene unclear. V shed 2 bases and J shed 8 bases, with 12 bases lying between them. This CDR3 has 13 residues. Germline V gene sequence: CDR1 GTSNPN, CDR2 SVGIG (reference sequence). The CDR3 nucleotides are TGTGCCTGGAGTTTGGGCCCTTTGGGGGAGCTGTTTTTT. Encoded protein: CAWSLGPLGELFF. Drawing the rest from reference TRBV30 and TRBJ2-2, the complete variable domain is SQTIHQWPATLVQPVGSPLSLECTVEGTSNPNLYWYRQAAGRGLQLLFYSVGIGQISSEVPQNLSASRPQDRQFILSSKKLLLSDSGFYLCAWSLGPLGELFFGEGSRLTVL.

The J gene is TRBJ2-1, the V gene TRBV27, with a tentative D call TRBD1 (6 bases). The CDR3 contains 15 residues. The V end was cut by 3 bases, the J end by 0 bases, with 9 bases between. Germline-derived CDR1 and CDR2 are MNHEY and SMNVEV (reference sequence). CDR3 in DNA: TGTGCCAGCAGTTTCGACAGGAGCTCCTACAATGAGCAGTTCTTC. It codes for CASSFDRSSYNEQFF.

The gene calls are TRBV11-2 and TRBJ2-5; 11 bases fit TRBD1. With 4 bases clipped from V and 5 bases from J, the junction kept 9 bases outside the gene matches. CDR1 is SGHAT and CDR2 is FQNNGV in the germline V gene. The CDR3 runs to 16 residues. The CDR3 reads CASSSGQGARQETQYF. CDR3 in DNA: TGTGCCAGCAGCTCCGGACAGGGGGCGCGGCAGGAGACCCAGTACTTC.

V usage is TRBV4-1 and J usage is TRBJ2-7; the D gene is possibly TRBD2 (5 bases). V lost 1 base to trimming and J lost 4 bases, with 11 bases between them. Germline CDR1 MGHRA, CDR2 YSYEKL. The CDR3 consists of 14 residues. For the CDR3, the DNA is TGCGCCAGCAGCCAAGGGCCGGGGATATACGAGCAGTACTTC. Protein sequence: CASSQGPGIYEQYF.

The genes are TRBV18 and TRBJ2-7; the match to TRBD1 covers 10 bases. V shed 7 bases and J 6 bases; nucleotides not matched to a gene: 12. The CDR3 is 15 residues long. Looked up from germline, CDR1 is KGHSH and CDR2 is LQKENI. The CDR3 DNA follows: TGTGCCAGCTTCTCCTCCCGGGACAGGGGTAGCGAGCAGTACTTC. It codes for CASFSSRDRGSEQYF.

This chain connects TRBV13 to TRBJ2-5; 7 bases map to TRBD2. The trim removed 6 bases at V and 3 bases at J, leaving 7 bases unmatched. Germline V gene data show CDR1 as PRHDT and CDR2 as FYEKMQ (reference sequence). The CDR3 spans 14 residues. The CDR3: CASRTWGGKETQYF. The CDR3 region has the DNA TGTGCCAGCAGGACCTGGGGGGGAAAAGAGACCCAGTACTTC.

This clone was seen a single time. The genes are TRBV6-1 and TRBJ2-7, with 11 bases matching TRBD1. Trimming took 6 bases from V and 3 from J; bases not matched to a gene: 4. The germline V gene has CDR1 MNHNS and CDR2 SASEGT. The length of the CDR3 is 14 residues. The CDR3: CASRDRGRIYEQYF. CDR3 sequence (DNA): TGTGCCAGCAGGGACAGGGGGCGCATCTACGAGCAGTACTTC.

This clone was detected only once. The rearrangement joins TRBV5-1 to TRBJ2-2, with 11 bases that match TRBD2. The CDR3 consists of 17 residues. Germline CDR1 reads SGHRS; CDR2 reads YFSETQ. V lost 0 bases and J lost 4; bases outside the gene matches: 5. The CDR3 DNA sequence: TGCGCCAGCAGCTTGGGACTAGCGGGGTCGGGCACCGGGGAGCTGTTTTTT. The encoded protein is CASSLGLAGSGTGELFF.

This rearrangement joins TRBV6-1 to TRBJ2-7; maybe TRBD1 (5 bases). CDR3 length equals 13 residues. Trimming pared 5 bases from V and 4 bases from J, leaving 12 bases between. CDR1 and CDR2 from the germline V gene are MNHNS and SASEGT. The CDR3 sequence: CASSRHGAYEQYF. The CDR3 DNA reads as TGTGCCAGCAGTCGACATGGGGCGTACGAGCAGTACTTC.

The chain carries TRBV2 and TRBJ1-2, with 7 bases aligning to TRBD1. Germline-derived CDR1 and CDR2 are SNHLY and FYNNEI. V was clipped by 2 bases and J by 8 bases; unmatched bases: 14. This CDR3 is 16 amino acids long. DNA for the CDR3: TGTGCCAGCAGTGAATATGTGGGGGACAGCTTAGAGGGCTACACCTTC. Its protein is CASSEYVGDSLEGYTF.